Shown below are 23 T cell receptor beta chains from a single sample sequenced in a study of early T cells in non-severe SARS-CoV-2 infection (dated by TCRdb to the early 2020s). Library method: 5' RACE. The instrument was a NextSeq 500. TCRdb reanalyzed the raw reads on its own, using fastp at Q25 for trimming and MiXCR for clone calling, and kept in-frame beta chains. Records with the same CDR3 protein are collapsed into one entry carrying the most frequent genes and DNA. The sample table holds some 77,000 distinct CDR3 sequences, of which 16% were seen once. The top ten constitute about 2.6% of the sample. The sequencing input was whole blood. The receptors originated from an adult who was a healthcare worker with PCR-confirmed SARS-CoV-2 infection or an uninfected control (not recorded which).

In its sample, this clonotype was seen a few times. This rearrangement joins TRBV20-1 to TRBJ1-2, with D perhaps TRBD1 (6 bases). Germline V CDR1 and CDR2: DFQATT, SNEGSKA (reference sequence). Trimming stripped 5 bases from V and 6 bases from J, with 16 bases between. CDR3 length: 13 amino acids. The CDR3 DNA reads TGCAGTGCTGGTACTACAGGGTTGAATGGCTACACCTTC. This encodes CSAGTTGLNGYTF.

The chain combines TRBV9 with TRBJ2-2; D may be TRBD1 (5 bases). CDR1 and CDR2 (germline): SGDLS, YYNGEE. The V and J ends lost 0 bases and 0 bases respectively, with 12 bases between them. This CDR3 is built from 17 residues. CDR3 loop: CASSVATDNSNTGELFF. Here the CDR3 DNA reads TGTGCCAGCAGCGTAGCTACGGACAATTCGAACACCGGGGAGCTGTTTTTT. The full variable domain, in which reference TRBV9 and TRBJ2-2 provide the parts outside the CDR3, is DSGVTQTPKHLITATGQRVTLRCSPRSGDLSVYWYQQSLDQGLQFLIQYYNGEERAKGNILERFSAQQFPDLHSELNLSSLELGDSALYFCASSVATDNSNTGELFFGEGSRLTVL.

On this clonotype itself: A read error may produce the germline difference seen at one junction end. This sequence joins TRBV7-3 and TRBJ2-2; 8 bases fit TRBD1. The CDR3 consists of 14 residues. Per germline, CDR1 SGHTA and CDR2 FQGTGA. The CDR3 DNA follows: TGTGCCTGCAGCTTAGGACAGGGAACCGGGGAGCTGTTTTTT. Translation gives CACSLGQGTGELFF.

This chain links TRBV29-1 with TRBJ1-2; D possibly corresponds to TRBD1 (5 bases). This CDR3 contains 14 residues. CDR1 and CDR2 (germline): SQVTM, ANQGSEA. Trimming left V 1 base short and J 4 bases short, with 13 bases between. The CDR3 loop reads CSVEARAFAYGYTF. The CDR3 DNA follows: TGCAGCGTTGAAGCCAGGGCGTTCGCCTATGGCTACACCTTC.

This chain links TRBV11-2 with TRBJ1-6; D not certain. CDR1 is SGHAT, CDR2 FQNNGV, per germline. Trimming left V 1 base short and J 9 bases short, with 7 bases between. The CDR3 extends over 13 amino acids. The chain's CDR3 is CASSLVGSSPLHF. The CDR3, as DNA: TGTGCCAGCAGCTTAGTTGGGAGTTCACCCCTCCACTTT.

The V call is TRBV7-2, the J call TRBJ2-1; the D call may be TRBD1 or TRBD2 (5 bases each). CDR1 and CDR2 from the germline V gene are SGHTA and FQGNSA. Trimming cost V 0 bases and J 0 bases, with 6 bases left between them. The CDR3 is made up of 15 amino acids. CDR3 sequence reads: CASSLAGPSYNEQFF. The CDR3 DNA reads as TGTGCCAGCAGCTTAGCGGGACCCTCCTACAATGAGCAGTTCTTC.

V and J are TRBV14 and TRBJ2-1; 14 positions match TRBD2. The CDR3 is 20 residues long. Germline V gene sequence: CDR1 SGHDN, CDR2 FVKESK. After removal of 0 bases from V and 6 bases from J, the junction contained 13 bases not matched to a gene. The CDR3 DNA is TGTGCCAGCAGCCAAGAGTCGACTAGCGGGAGGGCTAATTCCCCCAATGAGCAGTTCTTC. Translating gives CASSQESTSGRANSPNEQFF.

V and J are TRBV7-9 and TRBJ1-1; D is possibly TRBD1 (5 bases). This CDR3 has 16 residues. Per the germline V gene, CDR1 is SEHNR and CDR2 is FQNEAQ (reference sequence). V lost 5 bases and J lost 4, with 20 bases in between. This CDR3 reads CASSPNGGGRVTEAFF. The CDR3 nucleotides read TGTGCCAGCAGCCCAAACGGCGGGGGTAGAGTCACTGAAGCTTTCTTT.

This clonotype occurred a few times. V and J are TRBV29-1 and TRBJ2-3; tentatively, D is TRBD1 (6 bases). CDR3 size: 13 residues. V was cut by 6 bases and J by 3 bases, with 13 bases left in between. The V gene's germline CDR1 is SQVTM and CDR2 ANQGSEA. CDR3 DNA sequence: TGCAGCGTCGATACCACAGGGACAGATACGCAGTATTTT. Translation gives CSVDTTGTDTQYF.

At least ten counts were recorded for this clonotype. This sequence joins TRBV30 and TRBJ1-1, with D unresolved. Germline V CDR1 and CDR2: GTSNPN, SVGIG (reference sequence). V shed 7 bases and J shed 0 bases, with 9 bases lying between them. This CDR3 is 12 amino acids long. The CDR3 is CASTIMNTEAFF. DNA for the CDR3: TGTGCCTCGACCATCATGAACACTGAAGCTTTCTTT.

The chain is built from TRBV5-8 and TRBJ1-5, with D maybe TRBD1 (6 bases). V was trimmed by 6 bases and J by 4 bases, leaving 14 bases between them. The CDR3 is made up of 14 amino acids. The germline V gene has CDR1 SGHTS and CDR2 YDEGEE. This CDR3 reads CASIQGQDNQPQHF. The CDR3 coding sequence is TGTGCCAGCATCCAGGGGCAGGATAATCAGCCCCAGCATTTT. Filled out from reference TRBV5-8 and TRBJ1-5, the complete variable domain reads EAGVTQSPTHLIKTRGQQATLRCSPISGHTSVYWYQQALGLGLQFLLWYDEGEERNRGNFPPRFSGRQFPNYSSELNVNALELEDSALYLCASIQGQDNQPQHFGDGTRLSIL.

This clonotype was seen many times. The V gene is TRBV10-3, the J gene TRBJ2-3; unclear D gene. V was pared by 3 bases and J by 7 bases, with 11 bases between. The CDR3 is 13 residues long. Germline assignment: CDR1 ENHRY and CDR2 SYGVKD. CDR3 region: CAISDVTTYTQYF. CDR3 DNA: TGTGCCATCAGTGACGTGACCACCTATACGCAGTATTTT.

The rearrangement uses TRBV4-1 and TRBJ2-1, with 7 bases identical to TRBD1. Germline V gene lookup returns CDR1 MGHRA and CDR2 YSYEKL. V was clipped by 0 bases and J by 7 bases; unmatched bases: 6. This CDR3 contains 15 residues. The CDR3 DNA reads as TGCGCCAGCAGCCAAGACAGGGGGTCCGGGAATGAGCAGTTCTTC. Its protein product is CASSQDRGSGNEQFF.

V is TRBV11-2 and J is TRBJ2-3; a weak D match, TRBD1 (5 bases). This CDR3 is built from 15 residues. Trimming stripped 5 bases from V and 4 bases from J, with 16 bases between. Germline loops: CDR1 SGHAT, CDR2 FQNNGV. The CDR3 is CASSPVLQGSDTQYF. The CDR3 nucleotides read TGTGCCAGCAGCCCTGTACTCCAGGGCTCAGATACGCAGTATTTT.

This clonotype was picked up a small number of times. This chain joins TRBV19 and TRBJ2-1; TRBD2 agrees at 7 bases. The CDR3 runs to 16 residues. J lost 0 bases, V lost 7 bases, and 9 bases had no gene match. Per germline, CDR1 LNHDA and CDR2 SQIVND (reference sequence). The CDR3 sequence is CASTLSGPSSYNEQFF. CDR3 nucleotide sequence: TGTGCCAGTACTCTTAGCGGGCCGAGCTCCTACAATGAGCAGTTCTTC.

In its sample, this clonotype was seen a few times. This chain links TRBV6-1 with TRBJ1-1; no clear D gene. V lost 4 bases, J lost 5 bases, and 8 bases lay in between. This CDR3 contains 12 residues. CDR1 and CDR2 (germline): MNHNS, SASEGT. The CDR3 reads CASSARETEAFF. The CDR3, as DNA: TGTGCCAGCAGTGCTAGGGAAACTGAAGCTTTCTTT.

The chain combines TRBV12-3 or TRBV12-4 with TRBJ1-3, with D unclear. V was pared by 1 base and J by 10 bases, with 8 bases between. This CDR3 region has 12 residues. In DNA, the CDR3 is TGTGCCAGCAGTTTAGGCTCGGGGACCATATATTTT. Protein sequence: CASSLGSGTIYF.

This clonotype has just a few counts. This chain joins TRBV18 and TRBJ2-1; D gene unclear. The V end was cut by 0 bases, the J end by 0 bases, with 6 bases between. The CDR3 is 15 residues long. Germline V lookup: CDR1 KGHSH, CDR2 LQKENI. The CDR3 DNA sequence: TGTGCCAGCTCACCACCGGGATCCTCCTACAATGAGCAGTTCTTC. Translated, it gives CASSPPGSSYNEQFF.

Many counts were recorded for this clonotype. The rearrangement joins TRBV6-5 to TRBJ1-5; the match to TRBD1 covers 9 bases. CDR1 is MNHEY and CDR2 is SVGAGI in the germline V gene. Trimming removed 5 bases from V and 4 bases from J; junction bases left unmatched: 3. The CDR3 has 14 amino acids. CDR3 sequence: CASSMGQGNQPQHF. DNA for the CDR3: TGTGCCAGCAGTATGGGACAGGGAAATCAGCCCCAGCATTTT.

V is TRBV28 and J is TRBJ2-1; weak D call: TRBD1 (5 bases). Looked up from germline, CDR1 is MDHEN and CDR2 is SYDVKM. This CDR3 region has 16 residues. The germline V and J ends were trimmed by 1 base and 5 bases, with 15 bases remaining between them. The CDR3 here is CASSLFLQGKNNEQFF. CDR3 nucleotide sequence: TGTGCCAGCAGTTTATTCTTGCAGGGAAAGAACAATGAGCAGTTCTTC.

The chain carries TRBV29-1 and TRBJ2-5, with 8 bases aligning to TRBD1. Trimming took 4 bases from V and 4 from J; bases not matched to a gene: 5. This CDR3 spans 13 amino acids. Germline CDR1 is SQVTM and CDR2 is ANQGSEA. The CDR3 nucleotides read TGCAGCGTTGCACAGGGGGTGATAGAGACCCAGTACTTC. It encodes CSVAQGVIETQYF.

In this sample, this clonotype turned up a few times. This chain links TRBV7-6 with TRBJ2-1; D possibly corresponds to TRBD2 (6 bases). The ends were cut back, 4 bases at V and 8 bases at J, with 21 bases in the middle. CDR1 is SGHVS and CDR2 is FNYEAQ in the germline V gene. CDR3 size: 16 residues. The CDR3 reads CASSSTRLATGDEQFF. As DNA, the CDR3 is TGTGCCAGCAGCTCCACAAGACTCGCCACGGGGGATGAGCAGTTCTTC.

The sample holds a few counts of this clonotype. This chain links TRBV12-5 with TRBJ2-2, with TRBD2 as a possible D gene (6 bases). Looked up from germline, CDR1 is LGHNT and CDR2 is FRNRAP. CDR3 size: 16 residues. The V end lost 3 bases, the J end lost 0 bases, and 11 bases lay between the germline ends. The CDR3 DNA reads TGTGCTAGTGGTTTCGGGGGTTTACCGAACACCGGGGAGCTGTTTTTT. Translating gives CASGFGGLPNTGELFF.